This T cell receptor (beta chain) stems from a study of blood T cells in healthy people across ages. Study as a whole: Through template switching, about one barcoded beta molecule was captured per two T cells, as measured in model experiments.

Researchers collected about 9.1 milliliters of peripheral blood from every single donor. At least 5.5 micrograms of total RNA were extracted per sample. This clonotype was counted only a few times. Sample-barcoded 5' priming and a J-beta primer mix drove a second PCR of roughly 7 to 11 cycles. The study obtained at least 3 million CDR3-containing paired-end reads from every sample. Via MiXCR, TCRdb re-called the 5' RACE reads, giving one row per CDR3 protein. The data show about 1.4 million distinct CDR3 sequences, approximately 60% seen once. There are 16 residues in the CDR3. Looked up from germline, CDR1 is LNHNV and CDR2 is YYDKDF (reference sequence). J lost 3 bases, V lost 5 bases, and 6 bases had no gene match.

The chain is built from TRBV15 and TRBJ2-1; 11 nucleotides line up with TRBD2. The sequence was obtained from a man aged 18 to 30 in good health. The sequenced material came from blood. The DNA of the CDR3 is TGTGCCACCAGCGGGGGAGGGACTAGCGGCTACAATGAGCAGTTCTTC. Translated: CATSGGGTSGYNEQFF. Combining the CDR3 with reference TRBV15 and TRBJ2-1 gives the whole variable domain DAMVIQNPRYQVTQFGKPVTLSCSQTLNHNVMYWYQQKSSQAPKLLFHYYDKDFNNEADTPDNFQSRRPNTSFCFLDIRSPGLGDTAMYLCATSGGGTSGYNEQFFGPGTRLTVL.